The next 32 T cell receptor beta chains were all read from a single sample in a study of early T cells in non-severe SARS-CoV-2 infection. TCRdb ran MiXCR on the 5' RACE reads and lists one entry per CDR3 protein. The sample lists 60,000 to 85,000 distinct CDR3 sequences, around a sixth occurring once. The sequenced sample was whole blood. These receptors were obtained from an adult who was a healthcare worker with PCR-confirmed SARS-CoV-2 infection or an uninfected control (not recorded which).

The table lists this clonotype with many counts. The chain uses TRBV10-1 and TRBJ1-6; D unclear. This CDR3 contains 14 residues. V dropped 4 bases and J dropped 0 bases, with 4 bases sitting between them. The V gene's germline CDR1 is WNHNN and CDR2 SYGVQD (reference sequence). DNA for the CDR3: TGCGCCAGCAGTGGGGACTCCTATAATTCACCCCTCCACTTT. It translates to CASSGDSYNSPLHF.

Only a few counts were recorded for this clonotype. The chain joins TRBV7-9 to TRBJ1-2, with a possible D match to TRBD1 (5 bases). The CDR3 contains 16 residues. V gave up 5 bases and J gave up 3 bases, with 19 bases separating them. CDR1 is SEHNR, CDR2 FQNEAQ, per germline (reference sequence). CDR3 sequence: CASSHTTDPAHYGYTF. The CDR3 region has the DNA TGTGCCAGCAGCCACACGACAGACCCAGCGCACTATGGCTACACCTTC.

This clonotype was observed a few times. The chain couples TRBV5-1 to TRBJ2-7; 9 nucleotides line up with TRBD2. Germline assignment: CDR1 SGHRS and CDR2 YFSETQ. J lost 2 bases, V lost 7 bases, and 7 bases had no gene match. The CDR3 totals 14 residues. CDR3 nucleotides: TGCGCCAGCGCCTCTAGCGGGATGACCTACGAGCAGTACTTC. This sequence encodes CASASSGMTYEQYF.

The rearrangement uses TRBV10-3 and TRBJ2-7; 7 bases align to TRBD2. The CDR3 has 17 residues. Germline V gene sequence: CDR1 ENHRY, CDR2 SYGVKD. The V gene end was trimmed by 4 bases and the J gene end by 3 bases; junction bases not matched to a gene: 15. In DNA form, the CDR3 reads TGTGCCATCAGTGCACTAAAGTCGGGGGGAGCTGGCTACGAGCAGTACTTC. Its protein product is CAISALKSGGAGYEQYF.

The rearrangement joins TRBV9 to TRBJ1-4, with 9 bases aligning to TRBD1. The germline gives CDR1 SGDLS, CDR2 YYNGEE. The CDR3 runs 17 residues. The V and J ends lost 3 bases and 6 bases, in that order; junction bases with no gene match: 12. The CDR3 DNA follows: TGTGCCAGCAGCGCCCGACCCTCGGGACAGGGTCATGAAAAACTGTTTTTT. Protein sequence: CASSARPSGQGHEKLFF.

The table lists this clonotype with many counts. This sequence joins TRBV10-3 and TRBJ1-3; D possibly corresponds to TRBD1 (5 bases). Germline V gene lookup returns CDR1 ENHRY and CDR2 SYGVKD. The CDR3 is 15 residues long. The germline V and J ends were trimmed by 10 bases and 0 bases, with 16 bases remaining between them. The CDR3 DNA is TGTGCCAGTACGAAAGACAGCCTCTCTGGAAACACCATATATTTT. As protein: CASTKDSLSGNTIYF.

This chain uses TRBV5-1 with TRBJ1-1; D call uncertain. This CDR3 spans 13 amino acids. Germline V lookup: CDR1 SGHRS, CDR2 YFSETQ. V lost 4 bases and J lost 2, with 9 bases in between. CDR3 loop: CASSTAANTEAFF. CDR3 nucleotide sequence: TGCGCCAGCAGCACAGCAGCAAACACTGAAGCTTTCTTT.

This clonotype has just a few counts. CDR3 nucleotide sequence: TGTGCCAGCAGCTGGGGACTAGCGGGAGGGAGAGATACGCAGTATTTT. Translation: CASSWGLAGGRDTQYF. The chain employs TRBV7-2 and TRBJ2-3; 16 nucleotides match TRBD2. Germline lookup yields CDR1 SGHTA and CDR2 FQGNSA. This CDR3 has 16 residues. After removal of 4 bases from V and 5 bases from J, the junction contained 3 bases not matched to a gene.

This clonotype was seen only a few times. The V and J genes are TRBV28 and TRBJ2-1; no reliable D call. Trimming pared 5 bases from V and 8 bases from J, leaving 7 bases between. Germline assignment: CDR1 MDHEN and CDR2 SYDVKM. The CDR3 consists of 11 residues. The CDR3 sequence is CASSRHDEQFF. The CDR3 nucleotides are TGTGCCAGCAGTCGACATGATGAGCAGTTCTTC.

This clonotype has more than one count but fewer than ten. The chain recombines TRBV27 with TRBJ1-5, with unresolved D. CDR3 length: 15 amino acids. The germline V gene has CDR1 MNHEY and CDR2 SMNVEV (reference sequence). Trimming removed 5 bases at V and 2 bases at J, with 13 bases between. The CDR3 sequence is CASSPGWLGNQPQHF. The CDR3, as DNA: TGTGCCAGCAGTCCCGGATGGTTGGGCAATCAGCCCCAGCATTTT.

This clonotype has a count of ten or more. The genes are TRBV11-2 and TRBJ2-7; D is perhaps TRBD1 (5 bases). Germline-derived CDR1 and CDR2 are SGHAT and FQNNGV. The CDR3 is 14 residues long. V was pared by 5 bases and J by 2 bases, with 13 bases between. DNA for the CDR3: TGTGCCAGCAGCCCCTACCCGGACACCTACGAGCAGTACTTC. Translation: CASSPYPDTYEQYF.

Ten or more counts support this clonotype. The chain recombines TRBV3-1 with TRBJ2-2, with 10 bases identical to TRBD1. The CDR3 loop spans 17 amino acids. V lost 4 bases and J lost 5; bases outside the gene matches: 10. Looked up from germline, CDR1 is LGHDT and CDR2 is YNNKEL (reference sequence). The CDR3 sequence is CASSLYRDRGNTGELFF. CDR3 DNA: TGTGCCAGCAGCCTCTACCGGGACAGGGGAAATACCGGGGAGCTGTTTTTT.

This clonotype was counted only a few times. V and J are TRBV12-5 and TRBJ2-7; 9 bases map to TRBD1. This CDR3 spans 14 amino acids. V dropped 1 base and J dropped 4; count of bases not matched to a gene: 2. Germline loops: CDR1 LGHNT, CDR2 FRNRAP. The CDR3 reads CASGLAGQGYEQYF. CDR3 sequence (DNA): TGTGCTAGTGGTTTGGCGGGACAGGGTTACGAGCAGTACTTC.

The CDR3 DNA reads TGTGCCAGCAGTTTGATCCCTCGCCAGCCCCAGCATTTT. It translates to CASSLIPRQPQHF. The rearrangement joins TRBV27 to TRBJ1-5; D is ambiguous. Germline loops: CDR1 MNHEY, CDR2 SMNVEV (reference sequence). CDR3 length: 13 amino acids. Trimming left V 3 bases short and J 7 bases short, with 10 bases between.

This clonotype was detected only a few times. The chain employs TRBV5-1 and TRBJ2-3; D not certain. V lost 2 bases and J lost 0, with 4 bases in between. Germline V gene data show CDR1 as SGHRS and CDR2 as YFSETQ. CDR3 length: 13 residues. In nucleotides, the CDR3 is TGCGCCAGCAGCTTTGAGAGCACAGATACGCAGTATTTT. Its translation is CASSFESTDTQYF. Supplemented by reference TRBV5-1 and TRBJ2-3, the full variable domain reads KAGVTQTPRYLIKTRGQQVTLSCSPISGHRSVSWYQQTPGQGLQFLFEYFSETQRNKGNFPGRFSGRQFSNSRSEMNVSTLELGDSALYLCASSFESTDTQYFGPGTRLTVL.

There are a few counts of this clonotype. The chain uses TRBV11-3 and TRBJ2-1; no reliable D call. This CDR3 comprises 13 residues. Trimming pared 5 bases from V and 5 bases from J, leaving 10 bases between. The germline V gene encodes CDR1 SGHNT and CDR2 YENEEA. The CDR3 DNA follows: TGTGCCAGCAGCCCCGAGTCCCACAATGAGCAGTTCTTC. Amino acids: CASSPESHNEQFF.

This chain links TRBV7-6 with TRBJ2-5; 10 bases align to TRBD2. This CDR3 has 16 amino acids. CDR1 and CDR2 from the germline V gene are SGHVS and FNYEAQ. Germline trimming cut 5 bases from V and 5 bases from J; bases unmatched to any gene: 11. CDR3 sequence (DNA): TGTGCCAGCAGCGTCTCGAGCGGGGGGGCCTTGGAGACCCAGTACTTC. Translation: CASSVSSGGALETQYF.

The chain has TRBV19 and TRBJ1-4; 10 bases match TRBD1. V shed 8 bases and J 0 bases; nucleotides not matched to a gene: 0. The germline gives CDR1 LNHDA, CDR2 SQIVND (reference sequence). This CDR3 region has 14 residues. Here the CDR3 reads CASGQGATNEKLFF. The CDR3 coding sequence is TGTGCCAGTGGACAGGGGGCAACTAATGAAAAACTGTTTTTT.

The J gene is TRBJ2-3, the V gene TRBV10-1, with a weak D call TRBD1 (6 bases). The CDR3 is made up of 13 amino acids. Germline V gives CDR1 WNHNN, CDR2 SYGVQD (reference sequence). The V gene lost 6 bases and the J gene lost 2 bases, with 9 bases spanning the gap. For the CDR3, the DNA is TGCGCCAGCAGCGGACAGATCACAGATACGCAGTATTTT. Amino acids: CASSGQITDTQYF.

The rearrangement joins TRBV5-1 to TRBJ1-1, with D possibly matching TRBD1 (5 bases). There are 15 residues in the CDR3. Per germline, CDR1 SGHRS and CDR2 YFSETQ. V lost 0 bases, J lost 1 base, and 10 bases lay in between. The CDR3 spells CASSLELRENTEAFF. In DNA, the CDR3 is TGCGCCAGCAGCTTGGAGCTCAGGGAGAACACTGAAGCTTTCTTT.

CDR3 DNA sequence: TGCAGTGCTACTACCCAGCCGGGGCCGCTGGAGACCCAGTACTTC. It yields the protein CSATTQPGPLETQYF. This rearrangement joins TRBV20-1 to TRBJ2-5; either TRBD1 or TRBD2 may supply D (5 bases each). CDR1 and CDR2 from the germline V gene are DFQATT and SNEGSKA (reference sequence). Trimming stripped 4 bases from V and 5 bases from J, with 20 bases between. The CDR3 runs 15 residues.

V gene TRBV2 combines with J gene TRBJ2-7; TRBD2 is a possible D gene (5 bases). The CDR3 totals 13 residues. The ends were cut back, 6 bases at V and 3 bases at J, with 12 bases in the middle. CDR1 and CDR2 from the germline V gene are SNHLY and FYNNEI. This CDR3 reads CASRRASNYEQYF. The CDR3 coding sequence is TGTGCCAGCAGGAGGGCCAGCAACTACGAGCAGTACTTC.

In this sample, this clonotype turned up a few times. The chain recombines TRBV27 with TRBJ2-3, with TRBD2 matching 7 bases. Germline CDR1 reads MNHEY; CDR2 reads SMNVEV (reference sequence). The CDR3 runs 15 residues. Trimming took 2 bases from V and 6 from J; bases not matched to a gene: 8. The CDR3 protein is CASSLPGGRVDTQYF. CDR3 nucleotides: TGTGCCAGCAGTTTACCGGGGGGTAGGGTTGATACGCAGTATTTT.

The genes are TRBV12-3 or TRBV12-4 and TRBJ2-2; possible D gene TRBD2, 6 bases. Trimming removed 3 bases at V and 1 base at J, with 9 bases between. CDR3 length: 15 amino acids. CDR3 DNA sequence: TGTGCCAGCAGTTTCTGGGGGGTGAACACCGGGGAGCTGTTTTTT. It translates to CASSFWGVNTGELFF.

This clonotype was seen more than once but under ten times. The rearrangement joins TRBV7-2 to TRBJ2-3; unclear D gene. The CDR3 contains 12 residues. V lost 4 bases and J 2 bases, leaving 4 bases between the germline ends. Germline V gives CDR1 SGHTA, CDR2 FQGNSA. The CDR3 sequence is CASSWDTDTQYF. The CDR3 nucleotides read TGTGCCAGCAGCTGGGACACAGATACGCAGTATTTT. Full variable domain (outside the CDR3, taken from reference TRBV7-2 and TRBJ2-3): GAGVSQSPSNKVTEKGKDVELRCDPISGHTALYWYRQSLGQGLEFLIYFQGNSAPDKSGLPSDRFSAERTGGSVSTLTIQRTQQEDSAVYLCASSWDTDTQYFGPGTRLTVL.

This chain connects TRBV7-8 to TRBJ1-2; D gene unclear. Trimming took off 5 bases at V and 3 bases at J, with 7 bases between the two ends. Per the germline V gene, CDR1 is SGHVS and CDR2 is FQNEAQ. This CDR3 contains 12 residues. CDR3 amino acids: CASSQDDYGYTF. Written as DNA, the CDR3 is TGTGCCAGCAGCCAAGACGACTATGGCTACACCTTC.

This clonotype was counted a few times. The chain employs TRBV20-1 and TRBJ2-3; TRBD2 matches 13 bases. The CDR3 is 15 amino acids. V lost 3 bases to trimming and J lost 4 bases; unmatched junction nucleotides: 4. Germline V gene data show CDR1 as DFQATT and CDR2 as SNEGSKA (reference sequence). In DNA, the CDR3 is TGCAGTGCTAGTAAACTAGCGGGAGGGGCAGATACGCAGTATTTT. Translating gives CSASKLAGGADTQYF.

This clonotype has only a few counts. For the CDR3, the DNA is TGTGCCAGCAGCTTAGCGGGAGAAAAGGAGACCCAGTACTTC. Encoded protein: CASSLAGEKETQYF. This chain connects TRBV11-1 to TRBJ2-5; a weak D match, TRBD2 (5 bases). Germline V CDR1 and CDR2: SGHAT, FQDESV (reference sequence). The V end was cut by 0 bases, the J end by 5 bases, with 10 bases between. CDR3 length: 14 amino acids.

This clonotype was observed a few times. The chain recombines TRBV6-1 with TRBJ1-2, with 7 bases matching TRBD1. The J segment lost 7 bases and the V segment lost 8 bases, leaving 10 bases of the junction unmatched. Per germline, CDR1 MNHNS and CDR2 SASEGT. The CDR3 is 13 amino acids. CDR3: CASVTGNTAGYTF. The DNA for the CDR3 is TGTGCCAGCGTGACAGGGAACACGGCTGGCTACACCTTC.

The genes are TRBV11-2 and TRBJ2-1; 10 positions agree with TRBD2. With 1 base clipped from V and 7 bases from J, the junction kept 10 bases outside the gene matches. The germline V gene encodes CDR1 SGHAT and CDR2 FQNNGV. This CDR3 is built from 17 residues. The CDR3 sequence is CASSLVSAGGRMNEQFF. The CDR3, as DNA: TGTGCCAGCAGCTTAGTATCAGCGGGGGGGCGTATGAATGAGCAGTTCTTC.

This clonotype was detected a few times. This chain links TRBV9 with TRBJ1-1; 7 bases map to TRBD1. Germline CDR1 SGDLS, CDR2 YYNGEE. The CDR3 has 13 residues. With V trimmed by 3 bases and J by 5 bases, 4 bases remained unmatched. CDR3 sequence (DNA): TGTGCCAGCAGCGCCGACAGGGTTACTGAAGCTTTCTTT. It translates to CASSADRVTEAFF.

The chain has TRBV29-1 and TRBJ2-6; no reliable D call. Trimming pared 6 bases from V and 2 bases from J, leaving 11 bases between. The germline V gene has CDR1 SQVTM and CDR2 ANQGSEA. This CDR3 spans 14 amino acids. Here the CDR3 DNA reads TGCAGCGTCTCGACGTTGCCTGGGGCCAACGTCCTGACTTTC. Translated: CSVSTLPGANVLTF.